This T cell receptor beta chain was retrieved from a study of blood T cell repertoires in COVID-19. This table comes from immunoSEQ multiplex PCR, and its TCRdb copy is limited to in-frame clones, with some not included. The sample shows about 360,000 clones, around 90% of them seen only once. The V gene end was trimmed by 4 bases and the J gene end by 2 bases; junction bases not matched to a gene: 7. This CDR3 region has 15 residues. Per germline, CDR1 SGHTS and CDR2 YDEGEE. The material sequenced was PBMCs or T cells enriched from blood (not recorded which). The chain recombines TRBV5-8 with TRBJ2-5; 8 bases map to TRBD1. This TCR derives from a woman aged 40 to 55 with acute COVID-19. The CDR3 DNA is TGTGCCAGCAGCCGGATGACAGGGGCTCAAGAGACCCAGTACTTC. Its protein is CASSRMTGAQETQYF.